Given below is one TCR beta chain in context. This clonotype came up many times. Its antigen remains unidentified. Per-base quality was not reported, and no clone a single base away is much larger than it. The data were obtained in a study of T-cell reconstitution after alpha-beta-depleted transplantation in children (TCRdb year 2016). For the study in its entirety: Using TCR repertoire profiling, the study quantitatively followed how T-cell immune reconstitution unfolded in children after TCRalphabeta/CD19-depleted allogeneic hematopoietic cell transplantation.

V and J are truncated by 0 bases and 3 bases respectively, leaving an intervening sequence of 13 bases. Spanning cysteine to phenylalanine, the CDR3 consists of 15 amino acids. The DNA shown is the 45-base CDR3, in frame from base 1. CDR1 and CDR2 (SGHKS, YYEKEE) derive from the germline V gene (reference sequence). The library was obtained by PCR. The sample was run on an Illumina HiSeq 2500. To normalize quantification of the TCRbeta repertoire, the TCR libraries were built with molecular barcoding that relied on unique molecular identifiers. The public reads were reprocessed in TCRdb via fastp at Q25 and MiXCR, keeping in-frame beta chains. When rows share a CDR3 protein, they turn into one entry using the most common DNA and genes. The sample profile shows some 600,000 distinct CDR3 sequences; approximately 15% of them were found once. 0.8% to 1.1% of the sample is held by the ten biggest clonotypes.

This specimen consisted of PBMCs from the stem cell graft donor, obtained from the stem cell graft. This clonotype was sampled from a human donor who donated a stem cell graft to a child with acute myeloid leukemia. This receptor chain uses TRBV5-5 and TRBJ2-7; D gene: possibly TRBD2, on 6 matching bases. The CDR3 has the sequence CASSLAAGRVYEQYF. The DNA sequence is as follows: TGTGCCAGCAGCTTGGCCGCGGGACGCGTCTACGAGCAGTACTTC. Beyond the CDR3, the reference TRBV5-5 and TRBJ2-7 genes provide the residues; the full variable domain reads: DAGVTQSPTHLIKTRGQQVTLRCSPISGHKSVSWYQQVLGQGPQFIFQYYEKEERGRGNFPDRFSARQFPNYSSELNVNALLLGDSALYLCASSLAAGRVYEQYFGPGTRLTVT.